This passage covers 5 T cell receptor beta chains from one sample sequenced in a study of T cell responses to AZD1222 COVID-19 vaccine. The protocol was immunoSEQ multiplex PCR, while the TCRdb copy is restricted to in-frame clones and leaves out a portion. The sample shows some 81,000 clones, approximately 86% of them seen only once. The sequenced sample was peripheral blood, obtained 28 days after the second AZD1222 dose. The receptor source for this set is an adult who received the AZD1222 COVID-19 vaccine.

This clone was counted a single time. The rearrangement joins TRBV3-1 (or the pseudogene TRBV3-2) to TRBJ2-3; D is undetermined. This CDR3 contains 15 residues. Trimming removed 1 base at V and 1 base at J, with 9 bases between. Looked up from germline, CDR1 is LGHDT and CDR2 is YNNKEL (reference sequence). Here the CDR3 DNA reads TGTGCCAGCAGCCAAGGGGGAAAAGGCACAGATACGCAGTATTTT. Protein: CASSQGGKGTDTQYF.

This clone appeared a single time. The V gene is TRBV7-2, the J gene TRBJ2-5, with 9 bases aligning to TRBD1. Trimming removed 0 bases from V and 3 bases from J; junction bases left unmatched: 2. Germline V gives CDR1 SGHTA, CDR2 FQGNSA. The CDR3 spans 15 residues. The CDR3 DNA reads as TGTGCCAGCAGCTTAGCCGGGACAGGGAAAGAGACCCAGTACTTC. Its protein is CASSLAGTGKETQYF.

CDR3 coding DNA: TGTGCCAGCAGCTCGATGAGGGAAGCTAATGAAAAACTGTTTTTT. Protein product: CASSSMREANEKLFF. J is TRBJ1-4 and V is TRBV5-5; no clear D gene. Trimming took off 3 bases at V and 3 bases at J, with 12 bases between the two ends. CDR1 is SGHKS and CDR2 is YYEKEE in the germline V gene (reference sequence). There are 15 residues in the CDR3.

The chain links TRBV29-1 to TRBJ1-3; a possible D gene is TRBD1 (5 bases). Germline loops: CDR1 SQVTM, CDR2 ANQGSEA. Trimming took off 6 bases at V and 6 bases at J, with 15 bases between the two ends. This CDR3 comprises 13 residues. The chain's CDR3 is CSVQDGTENTIYF. CDR3 sequence (DNA): TGCAGCGTCCAAGATGGGACGGAAAACACCATATATTTT.

The chain combines TRBV30 with TRBJ2-2, with 7 bases lining up with TRBD1. Trimming cost V 3 bases and J 4 bases; bases outside gene matches: 5. Germline assignment: CDR1 GTSNPN and CDR2 SVGIG (reference sequence). CDR3 length: 14 amino acids. Here the CDR3 DNA reads TGTGCCTGGAGCCGACAGGGCGGCACCGGGGAGCTGTTTTTT. It translates to CAWSRQGGTGELFF.